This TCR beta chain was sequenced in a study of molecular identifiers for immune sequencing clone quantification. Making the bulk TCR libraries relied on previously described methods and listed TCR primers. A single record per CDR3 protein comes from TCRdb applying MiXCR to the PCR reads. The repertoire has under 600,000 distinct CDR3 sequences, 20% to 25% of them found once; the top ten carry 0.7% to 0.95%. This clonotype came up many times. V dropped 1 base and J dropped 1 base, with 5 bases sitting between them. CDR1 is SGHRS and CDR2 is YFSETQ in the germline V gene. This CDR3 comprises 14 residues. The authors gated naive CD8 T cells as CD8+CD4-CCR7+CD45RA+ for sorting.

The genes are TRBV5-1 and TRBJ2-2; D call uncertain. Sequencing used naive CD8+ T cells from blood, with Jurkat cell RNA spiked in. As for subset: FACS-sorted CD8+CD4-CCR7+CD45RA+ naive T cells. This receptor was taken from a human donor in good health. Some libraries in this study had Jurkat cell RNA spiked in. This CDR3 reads CASSLRRNTGELFF. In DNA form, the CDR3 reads TGCGCCAGCAGCTTGAGAAGGAACACCGGGGAGCTGTTTTTT.